The 17 T cell receptor beta chains reported below all come from one sample, sequenced in a study of shared clonotypes between healthy human individuals. Repertoires were generated with immunoSEQ multiplex PCR, while TCRdb's copy carries only in-frame clones and drops some. Here the sample spans about 2 million clones, roughly 95% being singletons. The sequenced material came from naive CD4+ T cells sorted from blood. Subset denoted: CD45RA+ positively selected. The receptors come from a man between 18 and 29 years old in good health.

This sequence joins TRBV4-3 and TRBJ2-1, with 9 bases identical to TRBD1. This CDR3 is 17 amino acids long. V lost 1 base and J lost 2; bases outside the gene matches: 6. Germline CDR1 and CDR2: LGHNA and YSLEER. CDR3 bases: TGCGCCAGCAGCCAAGGGTACGGGACAGGGCCCTACAATGAGCAGTTCTTC. Its protein product is CASSQGYGTGPYNEQFF.

J is TRBJ2-7 and V is TRBV19; D possibly corresponds to TRBD1 (5 bases). The germline V gene encodes CDR1 LNHDA and CDR2 SQIVND (reference sequence). V was trimmed by 6 bases and J by 6 bases, leaving 18 bases between them. The CDR3 totals 14 residues. The chain's CDR3 is CASSPGNRPAEQYF. CDR3 in DNA: TGTGCCAGTAGCCCGGGCAACAGGCCCGCCGAGCAGTACTTC.

For this clone: Other DNA sequences within the sample encode an identical CDR3. The V and J genes are TRBV9 and TRBJ2-7; D possibly corresponds to TRBD1 (6 bases). V lost 4 bases and J 3 bases, leaving 14 bases between the germline ends. The CDR3 is 14 residues long. CDR1 is SGDLS and CDR2 is YYNGEE in the germline V gene. The CDR3 region is CASSPGQGGYEQYF. The CDR3 nucleotides read TGTGCCAGCAGCCCGGGCCAAGGGGGCTACGAGCAGTACTTC.

V gene TRBV5-4 combines with J gene TRBJ1-1, with TRBD1 as a possible D gene (6 bases). Germline V lookup: CDR1 SGHNT, CDR2 YYREEE (reference sequence). Trimming took 4 bases from V and 10 from J, leaving 17 bases between them. The CDR3 length is 13 residues. The CDR3 loop reads CASSPRGGGLAFF. CDR3 bases: TGTGCCAGCAGCCCGCGAGGGGGGGGGCTAGCTTTCTTT.

V gene TRBV7-6 combines with J gene TRBJ2-5, with 8 positions matching TRBD1. CDR1 is SGHVS, CDR2 FNYEAQ, per germline. The trim removed 1 base at V and 2 bases at J, leaving 6 bases unmatched. There are 16 residues in the CDR3. The CDR3 nucleotides read TGTGCCAGCAGCTTAGGGACAGGGAGTGGACAAGAGACCCAGTACTTC. This sequence encodes CASSLGTGSGQETQYF.

This chain joins TRBV5-1 and TRBJ2-7, with D tentatively TRBD2 (6 bases). The CDR3 has 14 residues. V lost 6 bases and J 6 bases, leaving 19 bases between the germline ends. Per germline, CDR1 SGHRS and CDR2 YFSETQ. The CDR3 sequence: CASTDSGTPREQYF. The CDR3 DNA follows: TGCGCCAGCACCGATAGCGGTACCCCTCGCGAGCAGTACTTC.

This chain links TRBV21-1 with TRBJ2-3. TRBV21-1 is deemed a pseudogene. The CDR3 loop spans 16 amino acids. The CDR3 bases are TGTGCCAGCAGCAAAAGTGGGACGGGAAGCACAGATACGCAGTATTTT. Its protein product is CASSKSGTGSTDTQYF.

The CDR3 bases are TGTGCCAGCTTGGGGCAGGGGGAACACGAGCAGTACTTC. Its protein product is CASLGQGEHEQYF. This rearrangement joins TRBV19 to TRBJ2-7; 7 bases are shared with TRBD1. The trim removed 9 bases at V and 5 bases at J, leaving 10 bases unmatched. CDR3 size: 13 residues. CDR1 is LNHDA, CDR2 SQIVND, per germline (reference sequence).

The chain links TRBV10-3 to TRBJ2-7; 7 nucleotides align to TRBD1. With 2 bases clipped from V and 4 bases from J, the junction kept 8 bases outside the gene matches. The CDR3 covers 15 residues. CDR1 ENHRY and CDR2 SYGVKD come from the germline V gene. CDR3 protein: CAISEVVGGRYEQYF. DNA for the CDR3: TGTGCCATCAGTGAGGTTGTAGGGGGCAGATACGAGCAGTACTTC.

For this clone: Other DNA sequences in this specimen translate into the identical CDR3. This CDR3 is CASSPPASSGNTIYF. For the CDR3, the DNA is TGTGCCAGCTCACCACCGGCCAGCTCTGGAAACACCATATATTTT. The chain is built from TRBV18 and TRBJ1-3; D unclear. V was clipped by 0 bases and J by 0 bases, with 6 bases between them. CDR1 is KGHSH and CDR2 is LQKENI in the germline V gene. The CDR3 is made up of 15 amino acids.

The J gene is TRBJ2-4, the V gene TRBV30, with D possibly being TRBD1 (5 bases). This CDR3 region has 14 residues. Germline CDR1 and CDR2: GTSNPN and SVGIG (reference sequence). Between the trimmed V and J ends, which lost 3 bases and 7 bases, there was a span of 16 bases. The CDR3 is CAWRPSLGANIQYF. In DNA, the CDR3 is TGTGCCTGGAGACCTTCCCTAGGGGCGAACATTCAGTACTTC.

V usage is TRBV10-3 and J usage is TRBJ2-7; D uncertain. Germline assignment: CDR1 ENHRY and CDR2 SYGVKD. Trimming pared 6 bases from V and 5 bases from J, leaving 11 bases between. The CDR3 spans 12 residues. CDR3 sequence reads: CAIRGFADEQYF. The CDR3 DNA follows: TGTGCCATCAGGGGATTCGCCGACGAGCAGTACTTC.

The chain links TRBV6-5 to TRBJ2-7; D gene uncertain. The CDR3 sequence is 15 residues long. In germline, CDR1 is MNHEY, CDR2 SVGAGI. With 6 bases removed from V and 0 bases from J, the gap between germline ends came to 15 bases. The CDR3 nucleotides are TGTGCCAGCAGCCTGACACGAGGAACCTCCTACGAGCAGTACTTC. Its protein is CASSLTRGTSYEQYF.

The chain is built from TRBV28 and TRBJ2-7, with 8 bases that match TRBD1. Germline assignment: CDR1 MDHEN and CDR2 SYDVKM. The CDR3 extends over 14 amino acids. The ends lost 5 bases at V and 1 base at J; junction bases unmatched: 4. CDR3 amino acids: CASSHRTGSYEQYF. The CDR3 DNA sequence: TGTGCCAGCAGTCATAGGACAGGGTCCTACGAGCAGTACTTC.

The chain combines TRBV7-9 with TRBJ1-5; 9 bases agree with TRBD1. The germline V gene has CDR1 SEHNR and CDR2 FQNEAQ (reference sequence). The CDR3 covers 18 residues. V lost 4 bases to trimming and J lost 0 bases; unmatched junction nucleotides: 10. The CDR3 spells CASSYGTGIGYSNQPQHF. CDR3 nucleotide sequence: TGTGCCAGCAGCTATGGGACAGGGATCGGGTATAGCAATCAGCCCCAGCATTTT.

This clone has just one count. V usage is TRBV19 and J usage is TRBJ2-7; TRBD1 matches 10 bases. The germline gives CDR1 LNHDA, CDR2 SQIVND (reference sequence). The CDR3 has 15 residues. V gave up 3 bases and J gave up 0 bases; unmatched junction bases: 2. CDR3 sequence reads: CASSIGTGASYEQYF. In nucleotides, the CDR3 is TGTGCCAGTAGTATTGGGACAGGGGCCTCCTACGAGCAGTACTTC.

In its sample, this clone was seen once. The chain carries TRBV11-2 and TRBJ2-5; 10 bases are shared with TRBD1. After removal of 5 bases from V and 0 bases from J, the junction contained 3 bases not matched to a gene. The CDR3 extends over 15 amino acids. Germline V gene data show CDR1 as SGHAT and CDR2 as FQNNGV. The CDR3 region has the DNA TGTGCCAGCAGCCGACAGGGGGCCTACCAAGAGACCCAGTACTTC. This gives the protein CASSRQGAYQETQYF.